This T cell receptor beta chain was recovered during a study of T cell responses to AZD1222 COVID-19 vaccine. Study summary: Both about-4-week and about-12-week second-dose recipients were combined. General study findings and limits: It should be noted that donors were predominantly white British and more often female, and clonal diversity was possibly underestimated. Vaccine-associated CD4 TCRs ranged over spike, dominating at 160-218 and 743-854. AZD1222 recipients seropositive at baseline numbered only five to seven.

As to this clone: No antigen is known for it.

The repertoire was sequenced with immunoSEQ multiplex PCR; TCRdb's copy has only in-frame clones and lacks some. The profile shows over 150,000 clones, 90% of them singletons. The germline V gene encodes CDR1 LNHDA and CDR2 SQIVND (reference sequence). The ends were cut back, 6 bases at V and 5 bases at J, with 8 bases in the middle. The CDR3 runs to 12 residues. This TCR was recovered from an adult in good health. The chain uses TRBV19 and TRBJ1-5, with D perhaps TRBD1 (6 bases). The sample in question was peripheral blood, obtained on day 0 of AZD1222 vaccination. Here the CDR3 DNA reads TGTGCCAGTAGCACAGGGTATCAGCCCCAGCATTTT. As protein: CASSTGYQPQHF.